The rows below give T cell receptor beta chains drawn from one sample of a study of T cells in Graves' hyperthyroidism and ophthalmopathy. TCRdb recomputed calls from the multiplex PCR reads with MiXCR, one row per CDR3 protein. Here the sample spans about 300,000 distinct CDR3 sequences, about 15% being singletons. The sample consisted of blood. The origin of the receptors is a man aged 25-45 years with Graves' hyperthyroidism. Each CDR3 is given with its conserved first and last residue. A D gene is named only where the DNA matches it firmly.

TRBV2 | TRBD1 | CASRDRASYEQYF
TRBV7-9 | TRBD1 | CASSPKRGQESEQFF
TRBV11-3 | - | CASMTGTYITDTQYF
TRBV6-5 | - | CASSYTSSNQPQHF
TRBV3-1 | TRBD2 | CASSQPGVAGVWTDTQYF
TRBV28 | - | CASSPPRRTFGVNTIYF
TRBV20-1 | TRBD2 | CSARRSGLTGDTQYF
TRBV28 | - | CASDDPASYEQYF
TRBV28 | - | CASSPPGGSFYGYTF
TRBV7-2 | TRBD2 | CASSPYGRSYNEQFF
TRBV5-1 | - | CAIPAGRTNTGELFF
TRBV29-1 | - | CSVNGYSGNTIYF
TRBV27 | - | CASSSLSGEETQYF
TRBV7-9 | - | CASSLAGTHYNEQFF
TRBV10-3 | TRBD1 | CATGDSQGTRYTF
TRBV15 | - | CATSRRGNTEAFF
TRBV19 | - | CASSIFHSGSYEQYF
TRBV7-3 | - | CASSLTGIGAARGGTGELFF
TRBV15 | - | CATSRDRSDEQYF
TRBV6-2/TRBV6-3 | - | CASSAYVTAPYEQYF
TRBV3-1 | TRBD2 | CASSRLLAGTDTQYF
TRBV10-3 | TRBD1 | CAIRDSPGTGELFF
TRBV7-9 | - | CAQGSQRTYNEQFF
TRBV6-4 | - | CASSETGTRAGEQYF
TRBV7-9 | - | CASSLWDGQETQYF
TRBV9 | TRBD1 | CASSDGTGVAYGYTF
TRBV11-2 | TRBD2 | CASSLDSRLAGAEQYF
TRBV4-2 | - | CASSPQTRGPGELFF
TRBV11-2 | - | CASSSSTGTEQYF
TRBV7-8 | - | CASSLASLGQLQETQYF